What follows is one TCR beta chain and its context. The sample originates from a study of blood T cell repertoires in COVID-19. For the study at large: The United States, Italy and Spain supplied acute and convalescent COVID-19 samples. T cells, B-cell-depleted T cells, or PBMCs supplied cDNA or gDNA.

Per the original data handling: The authors estimated nucleated cell counts from reference gene primer amplification. Generated by immunoSEQ multiplex PCR, the TCRdb table keeps only in-frame clones and is missing some. The V and J calls and clone size come from that table; D and trimming were worked out from the DNA. The sample includes fewer than 350,000 clones, around 88% of them seen just once. The CDR3 consists of 16 residues. Germline V gene sequence: CDR1 SEHNR, CDR2 FQNEAQ (reference sequence). Trimming at V came to 5 bases and at J to 5 bases, leaving 10 bases not matched to a gene. Sequencing used peripheral blood. The clonotype originates from a woman aged 25 to 39 who had recovered from COVID-19. The chain is built from TRBV7-9 and TRBJ2-7; 12 positions match TRBD1. The CDR3 nucleotides read TGTGCCAGCAGCATACTAGTGGGACAGGGGGCACACGAGCAGTACTTC. It is translated as CASSILVGQGAHEQYF.